The next 15 T cell receptor beta chains were all read from a single sample in a study of regulatory T cells in long-lasting Graves disease. To make TCR beta libraries, researchers used iRepertoire HTBI primers and Arm-PCR of CDR3 regions. One entry per CDR3 protein, called by TCRdb with MiXCR from the multiplex PCR reads. The table includes about 470,000 distinct CDR3 sequences, 20% to 25% detected once. The time point here: persistent/refractory GD, antithyroid drugs over 5 years with positive TRAb. TCR sequences were obtained from RNA taken from PBMCs. The sequencing used peripheral blood mononuclear cells (PBMCs), collected when the disease was refractory, from a patient treated with antithyroid drugs. The source is a female donor with Graves disease.

The genes are TRBV6-2 or TRBV6-3 and TRBJ2-2; TRBD2 agrees at 8 bases. The CDR3 consists of 22 residues. In germline, CDR1 is MNHEY, CDR2 SVGEGT. Trimming took 0 bases from V and 2 from J; bases not matched to a gene: 20. The CDR3 bases are TGTGCCAGCAGTTACTCAGGTTCCAGCGGGGGCCGCATTCGATACAACACCGGGGAGCTGTTTTTT. It yields the protein CASSYSGSSGGRIRYNTGELFF.

The V gene is TRBV18, the J gene TRBJ1-3; D is ambiguous. Germline V lookup: CDR1 KGHSH, CDR2 LQKENI. CDR3 size: 13 residues. Trimming stripped 0 bases from V and 3 bases from J, with 3 bases between. The CDR3 is CASSPPYGNTIYF. The CDR3 DNA follows: TGTGCCAGCTCACCACCATATGGAAACACCATATATTTT.

The chain links TRBV9 to TRBJ2-7, with TRBD2 identical over 8 bases. V lost 2 bases, J lost 3 bases, and 10 bases stayed unmatched. This CDR3 has 16 residues. Germline V gene sequence: CDR1 SGDLS, CDR2 YYNGEE. The CDR3 spells CASSVGKRGTFYEQYF. The CDR3 DNA is TGTGCCAGCAGCGTGGGGAAGCGGGGGACCTTCTACGAGCAGTACTTC. The complete variable domain, with remaining parts taken from reference TRBV9 and TRBJ2-7, reads DSGVTQTPKHLITATGQRVTLRCSPRSGDLSVYWYQQSLDQGLQFLIQYYNGEERAKGNILERFSAQQFPDLHSELNLSSLELGDSALYFCASSVGKRGTFYEQYFGPGTRLTVT.

This clonotype showed up just a few times. One end of the junction fails to match germline, which may point to a read error. The chain employs TRBV7-9 and TRBJ1-1, with a tentative D call TRBD1 (5 bases). The CDR3 is 14 amino acids. Per germline, CDR1 SEHNR and CDR2 FQNEAQ (reference sequence). In DNA, the CDR3 is TGTGCCAGCAACTTAGGACAAATAAACACTGAAGCTTTCTTT. Protein sequence: CASNLGQINTEAFF.

This clonotype was counted only a few times. The chain couples TRBV28 to TRBJ2-3; 8 nucleotides align to TRBD2. Trimming removed 4 bases from V and 2 bases from J; junction bases left unmatched: 5. The germline gives CDR1 MDHEN, CDR2 SYDVKM. The CDR3 spans 15 residues. Here the CDR3 reads CASSSPGGTTDTQYF. The CDR3, as DNA: TGTGCCAGCAGTTCCCCGGGGGGGACCACAGATACGCAGTATTTT.

This clonotype occurred many times. V gene TRBV6-5 combines with J gene TRBJ1-1; 8 nucleotides match TRBD1. CDR3 size: 17 residues. Germline CDR1 and CDR2: MNHEY and SVGAGI. Trimming at V came to 0 bases and at J to 1 base, leaving 7 bases not matched to a gene. CDR3 protein: CASSYSPGGQGNTEAFF. CDR3 nucleotides: TGTGCCAGCAGTTACTCCCCGGGCGGACAGGGGAACACTGAAGCTTTCTTT.

This clonotype was seen many times. This chain connects TRBV12-3 or TRBV12-4 to TRBJ1-1; 7 bases agree with TRBD1. Unmatched junction bases numbered 15, after V lost 5 bases and J lost 6 bases. The CDR3 runs 16 residues. CDR3 loop: CASSLDRVSSVAEAFF. The CDR3 nucleotides are TGTGCCAGCAGTCTTGACAGGGTATCTAGTGTCGCTGAAGCTTTCTTT.

This clonotype has a count of ten or more. The chain recombines TRBV6-2 or TRBV6-3 with TRBJ2-7; D gene unclear. There are 11 residues in the CDR3. The germline CDR1 and CDR2 sequences are MNHEY and SVGEGT. Trimming removed 6 bases from V and 6 bases from J, with 9 bases in between. The CDR3 loop reads CASSSRGEQYF. CDR3 bases: TGTGCCAGCAGCTCCCGTGGCGAGCAGTACTTC.

There are a few counts of this clonotype. The chain has TRBV11-2 and TRBJ2-2, with no clear D. Trimming removed 6 bases at V and 4 bases at J, with 12 bases between. This CDR3 comprises 14 residues. From germline, CDR1 is SGHAT and CDR2 FQNNGV. CDR3 residues: CASSPSVSTGELFF. The CDR3 nucleotides are TGTGCCAGCAGTCCCTCGGTTAGCACCGGGGAGCTGTTTTTT. Based on the CDR3 plus reference TRBV11-2 and TRBJ2-2, the full variable domain is EAGVAQSPRYKIIEKRQSVAFWCNPISGHATLYWYQQILGQGPKLLIQFQNNGVVDDSQLPKDRFSAERLKGVDSTLKIQPAKLEDSAVYLCASSPSVSTGELFFGEGSRLTVL.

The chain couples TRBV5-6 to TRBJ1-4; D call uncertain. There are 14 residues in the CDR3. The V gene lost 2 bases and the J gene lost 0 bases, with 5 bases spanning the gap. Germline loops: CDR1 SGHDT, CDR2 YYEEEE. The CDR3 DNA sequence: TGTGCCAGCAGCTTAGATTCAACTAATGAAAAACTGTTTTTT. It specifies CASSLDSTNEKLFF.

Points on this clonotype: A read error is the likely source, as a far larger clone sits one nucleotide away. The V gene is TRBV27, the J gene TRBJ1-2; 9 positions match TRBD1. Trimming cost V 4 bases and J 10 bases; bases outside gene matches: 7. There are 13 residues in the CDR3. Germline V gene lookup returns CDR1 MNHEY and CDR2 SMNVEV (reference sequence). CDR3 coding DNA: TGTGCCAGCAGTTCGGACAGGGGATGGGACTACACCTTC. As protein: CASSSDRGWDYTF.

The sample holds a few counts of this clonotype. The V gene is TRBV9, the J gene TRBJ1-5, with D maybe TRBD1 (6 bases). There are 14 residues in the CDR3. Per the germline V gene, CDR1 is SGDLS and CDR2 is YYNGEE. Trimming took 5 bases from V and 0 from J, leaving 9 bases between them. DNA of the CDR3: TGTGCCAGCAGTCGGGACAATAGCAATCAGCCCCAGCATTTT. Encoded protein: CASSRDNSNQPQHF.

The chain joins TRBV10-3 to TRBJ1-5, with 7 bases matching TRBD1. The CDR3 length is 13 residues. J gave up 0 bases and V 10 bases, and 3 bases lay outside the gene matches. CDR1 ENHRY and CDR2 SYGVKD come from the germline V gene. CDR3 region: CATGQDSNQPQHF. The DNA of the CDR3 is TGTGCCACCGGACAGGATAGCAATCAGCCCCAGCATTTT.

Worth noting for this clonotype: A much bigger clone sits one base away, suggesting this may be a read error. J is TRBJ1-5 and V is TRBV24-1; D is uncertain. CDR3 length equals 14 residues. Per germline, CDR1 KGHDR and CDR2 SFDVKD. CDR3 in amino acids: CATREAGSNQPQHF. The CDR3, as DNA: TGTGCCACCCGTGAGGCGGGGAGCAATCAGCCCCAGCATTTT.

The chain combines TRBV24-1 with TRBJ2-3, with D maybe TRBD1 (5 bases). The CDR3 has 15 residues. The germline V gene has CDR1 KGHDR and CDR2 SFDVKD. V lost 5 bases and J 2 bases, leaving 13 bases between the germline ends. DNA for the CDR3: TGTGCCACCAGTGGACAGCCCCCGTACACAGATACGCAGTATTTT. Translation: CATSGQPPYTDTQYF.